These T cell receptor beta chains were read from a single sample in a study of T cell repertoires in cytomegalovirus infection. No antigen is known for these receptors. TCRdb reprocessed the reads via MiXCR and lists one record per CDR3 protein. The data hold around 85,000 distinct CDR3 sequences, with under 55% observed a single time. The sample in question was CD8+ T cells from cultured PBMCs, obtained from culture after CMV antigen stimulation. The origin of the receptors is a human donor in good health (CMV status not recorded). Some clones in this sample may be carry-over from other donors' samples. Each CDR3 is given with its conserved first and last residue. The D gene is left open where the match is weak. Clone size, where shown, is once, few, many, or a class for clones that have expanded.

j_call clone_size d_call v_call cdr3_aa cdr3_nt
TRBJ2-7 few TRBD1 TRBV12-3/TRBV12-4 CASSPGQGYPHEQYF TGTGCCAGCAGTCCCGGACAGGGTTACCCACACGAGCAGTACTTC
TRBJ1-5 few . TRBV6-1 CASSEGPTDSNQPQHF TGTGCCAGCAGTGAGGGACCGACTGATAGCAATCAGCCCCAGCATTTT
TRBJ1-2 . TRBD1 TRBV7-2 CASSLGTGGFVVYYGYTF TGTGCCAGCAGCTTAGGGACAGGGGGCTTTGTGGTCTACTATGGCTACACCTTC
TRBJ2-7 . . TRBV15 CATSRDLQGSYEQYF TGTGCCACCAGCAGAGATCTACAGGGCTCCTACGAGCAGTACTTC
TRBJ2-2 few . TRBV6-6 CASSRPRGNTGELFF TGTGCCAGCAGTCGGCCTAGGGGGAACACCGGGGAGCTGTTTTTT
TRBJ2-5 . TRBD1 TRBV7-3 CASSLKGTGLETQYF TGTGCCAGCAGCTTAAAAGGGACAGGGTTAGAGACCCAGTACTTC
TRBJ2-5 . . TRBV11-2 CASSLGQALLQETQYF TGTGCCAGCAGCTTAGGACAGGCGCTGCTACAAGAGACCCAGTACTTC
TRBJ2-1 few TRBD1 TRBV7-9 CASNRGSVYNEQFF TGTGCCAGCAACAGGGGTTCGGTTTACAATGAGCAGTTCTTC
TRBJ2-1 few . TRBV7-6 CASSSTVMGYNEQFF TGTGCCAGCAGCTCGACAGTCATGGGGTACAATGAGCAGTTCTTC
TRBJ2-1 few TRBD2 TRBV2 CASRSGSGSINEQFF TGTGCCAGCAGATCCGGGAGCGGGAGTATTAATGAGCAGTTCTTC
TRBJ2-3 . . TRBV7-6 CASSETRSGSTDTQYF TGTGCCAGCAGCGAGACTAGGAGTGGGAGCACAGATACGCAGTATTTT
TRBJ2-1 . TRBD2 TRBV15 CASGLAGRNEQFF TGTGCCTCCGGGCTAGCGGGACGCAATGAGCAGTTCTTC
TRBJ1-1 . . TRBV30 CAWSIPLSTEAFF TGTGCCTGGAGTATCCCCTTGAGCACTGAAGCTTTCTTT
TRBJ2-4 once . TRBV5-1 CASSLMAGEGNIQYF TGCGCCAGCAGCTTGATGGCAGGGGAGGGCAACATTCAGTACTTC
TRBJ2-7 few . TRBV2 CASSSGDSYEQYF TGTGCCAGCAGCTCTGGGGACTCCTACGAGCAGTACTTC
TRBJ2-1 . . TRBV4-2 CATESYNEQFF TGTGCCACGGAGTCCTACAATGAGCAGTTCTTC
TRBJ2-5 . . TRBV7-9 CASSLALRSVEETQYF TGTGCCAGCAGCTTAGCGCTTCGGTCGGTGGAAGAGACCCAGTACTTC
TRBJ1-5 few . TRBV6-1 CASSEVGTSRGNQPQHF TGTGCCAGCAGTGAAGTGGGGACCTCCAGGGGAAATCAGCCCCAGCATTTT
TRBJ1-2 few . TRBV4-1 CASSGTVTFYGYTF TGCGCCAGCAGCGGGACTGTAACCTTCTATGGCTACACCTTC
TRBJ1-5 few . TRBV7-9 CASSLDYNVNPQPQHF TGTGCCAGCAGCTTAGATTACAACGTCAATCCACAGCCCCAGCATTTT
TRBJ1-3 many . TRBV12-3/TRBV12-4 CASRPTDSGNTIYF TGTGCCAGCAGACCGACAGACTCTGGAAACACCATATATTTT
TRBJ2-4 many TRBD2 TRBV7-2 CASSLTWGLAGVDKNIQYF TGTGCCAGCAGCTTAACGTGGGGGCTAGCGGGAGTAGACAAAAACATTCAGTACTTC
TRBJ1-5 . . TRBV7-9 CASSLGQGNQPQHF TGTGCCAGCAGCTTGGGGCAGGGCAATCAGCCCCAGCATTTT
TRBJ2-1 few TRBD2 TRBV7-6 CASSPGLAGGNNEQFF TGTGCCAGCAGCCCTGGACTAGCGGGAGGGAACAATGAGCAGTTCTTC